This T cell receptor beta chain was captured by sequencing in a study of OX40 agonist ivuxolimab in advanced cancers. Turning to the study itself: All patients had ivuxolimab intravenously every 2 weeks at 0.01 to 10 mg/kg. The dose-escalation cohort was about 80% male, with a mean age of about 60 years, ranging about 23 to 90.

Sequencing was performed with immunoSEQ multiplex PCR; in TCRdb, only in-frame clones are kept and a portion is missing. The sample has tens of thousands of clones; 75% to 90% are singletons. V gave up 0 bases and J gave up 9 bases; unmatched junction bases: 4. The CDR3 totals 15 residues. Germline CDR1 reads MNHNS; CDR2 reads SASEGT. The chain links TRBV6-1 to TRBJ2-1; 11 bases align to TRBD2. The TCR comes from an adult with an advanced solid tumor such as melanoma, head and neck, liver or kidney cancer. The sequencing here drew on CD4+ or CD8+ T cells sorted from blood, taken in a trial of the OX40 agonist ivuxolimab. DNA of the CDR3: TGTGCCAGCAGTGAAGCTGTACTAGCGGGAGCTGAGCAGTTCTTC. This codes for CASSEAVLAGAEQFF.